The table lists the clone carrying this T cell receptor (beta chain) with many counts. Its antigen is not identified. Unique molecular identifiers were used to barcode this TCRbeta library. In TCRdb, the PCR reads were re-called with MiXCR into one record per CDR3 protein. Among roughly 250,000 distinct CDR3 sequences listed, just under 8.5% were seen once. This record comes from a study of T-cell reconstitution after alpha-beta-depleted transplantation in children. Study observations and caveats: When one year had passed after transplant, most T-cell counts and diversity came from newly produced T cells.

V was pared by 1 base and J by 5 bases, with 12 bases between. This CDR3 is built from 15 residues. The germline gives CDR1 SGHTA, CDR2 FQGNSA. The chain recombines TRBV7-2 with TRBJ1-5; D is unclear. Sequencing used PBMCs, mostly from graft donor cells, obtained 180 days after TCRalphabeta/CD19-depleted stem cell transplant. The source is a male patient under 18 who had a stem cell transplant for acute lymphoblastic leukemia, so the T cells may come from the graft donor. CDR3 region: CASSLGAGKDQPQHF. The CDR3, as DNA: TGTGCCAGCAGCTTAGGTGCGGGGAAAGATCAGCCCCAGCATTTT. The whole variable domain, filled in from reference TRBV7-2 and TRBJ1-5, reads GAGVSQSPSNKVTEKGKDVELRCDPISGHTALYWYRQSLGQGLEFLIYFQGNSAPDKSGLPSDRFSAERTGGSVSTLTIQRTQQEDSAVYLCASSLGAGKDQPQHFGDGTRLSIL.